This T cell receptor beta chain originates from a study of control samples from healthy donors and cancer patients. CDR3 length: 16 amino acids. This table comes from immunoSEQ multiplex PCR, and its TCRdb copy is limited to in-frame clones, with some not included. The sample gives some 410,000 clones, more than 80% of which show up once; over 5.5% is in the top ten. Sequencing was performed on PBMCs. The TCR sequence derives from a man in his forties with head and neck cancer. The V gene is TRBV21-1, the J gene TRBJ2-7; the table names TRBD1, a call not compared with the DNA. TRBV21-1 counts as a pseudogene. CDR3 bases: TGTGCCAGCAGCAAAGTGGTTCGGGACAGCTCCTACGAGCAGTACTTC. Residues: CASSKVVRDSSYEQYF.